This T cell receptor beta chain was documented in a study of blood T cell repertoires in COVID-19. Turning to the study itself: Whether acute or convalescent, the COVID-19 samples came from the United States, Italy and Spain. Sources were T cells, B-cell-depleted T cells, or PBMCs; the material itself was cDNA or gDNA.

In the study's own analysis: Reference gene primer amplification yielded estimated nucleated cell counts. The table came from immunoSEQ multiplex PCR; TCRdb's copy has only in-frame clones and leaves some out. The V and J calls and clone size come from that table; D and trimming were worked out from the DNA. The sample has about 140,000 clones, around 83% seen once. This clone was seen once. Germline V gene sequence: CDR1 SGHTA, CDR2 FQGNSA. V shed 5 bases and J 8 bases; nucleotides not matched to a gene: 5. The CDR3 runs 14 residues. Sequenced sample: peripheral blood. V gene TRBV7-2 combines with J gene TRBJ2-5, with 13 bases lining up with TRBD2. The TCR sequence derives from a human donor in a cohort sampled during active COVID-19. This CDR3 is CASSPRTSGRTQYF. The CDR3 region has the DNA TGTGCCAGCAGCCCCCGGACTAGCGGGAGAACCCAGTACTTC. The full variable domain, rest sourced from reference TRBV7-2 and TRBJ2-5, is GAGVSQSPSNKVTEKGKDVELRCDPISGHTALYWYRQSLGQGLEFLIYFQGNSAPDKSGLPSDRFSAERTGGSVSTLTIQRTQQEDSAVYLCASSPRTSGRTQYFGPGTRLLVL.